Shown below are 20 T cell receptor beta chains from a single sample sequenced in a study of HIV-infected children after antiretroviral therapy interruption. RNA-based 3' RACE libraries used unique molecular identifiers. TCRdb passed the 3' RACE reads through MiXCR, listing each CDR3 protein once. The sample comprises about 89,000 distinct CDR3 sequences, about 7% of which are singletons, and more than 0.95% rests with the top ten. Treatment: PENTA 11 planned treatment interruption arm or continuous ART arm. Source: CD45RA+ CD4+ T cells from PBMCs, pooled from several time points, taken from a donor given antiretroviral therapy, either interrupted or continuous. Regarding subset: naive CD4+ CD45RA+ CD45RO- T cells. These receptors were obtained from a pool of human donors with HIV.

This clonotype came up a few times. This chain uses TRBV19 with TRBJ1-6; possibly TRBD1 for D (6 bases). CDR3 length: 14 amino acids. Germline assignment: CDR1 LNHDA and CDR2 SQIVND (reference sequence). V dropped 0 bases and J dropped 10 bases, with 10 bases sitting between them. Here the CDR3 reads CASSIDLDSSPLHF. As DNA, the CDR3 is TGTGCCAGTAGTATAGACCTGGACAGCTCACCCCTCCACTTT.

This clonotype showed up many times. V and J are TRBV7-9 and TRBJ1-6, with a weak D call TRBD1 (6 bases). The V gene's germline CDR1 is SEHNR and CDR2 FQNEAQ (reference sequence). This CDR3 is 15 amino acids long. Deletions cut 8 bases from V and 1 base from J, with 12 bases between. The CDR3: CASAQGQSYNSPLHF. DNA for the CDR3: TGTGCCAGCGCACAGGGTCAATCCTATAATTCACCCCTCCACTTT. Full variable domain (remainder filled in from reference TRBV7-9 and TRBJ1-6): DTGVSQNPRHKITKRGQNVTFRCDPISEHNRLYWYRQTLGQGPEFLTYFQNEAQLEKSRLLSDRFSAERPKGSFSTLEIQRTEQGDSAMYLCASAQGQSYNSPLHFGNGTRLTVT.

The CDR3 region is CASSIGTGEQPQHF. The DNA for the CDR3 is TGTGCCAGCAGCATCGGGACAGGGGAACAGCCCCAGCATTTT. The J gene is TRBJ1-5, the V gene TRBV7-6; 10 nucleotides agree with TRBD1. The V gene end was trimmed by 5 bases and the J gene end by 7 bases; junction bases not matched to a gene: 5. Germline V gene sequence: CDR1 SGHVS, CDR2 FNYEAQ. This CDR3 contains 14 residues.

This clonotype was seen ten or more times. CDR3 sequence (DNA): TGCAGTGCTATGGACGGGAATACCTACGAGCAGTACTTC. It encodes CSAMDGNTYEQYF. V gene TRBV20-1 combines with J gene TRBJ2-7; TRBD2 is a possible D gene (5 bases). Germline V gene lookup returns CDR1 DFQATT and CDR2 SNEGSKA (reference sequence). The V gene lost 4 bases and the J gene lost 2 bases, with 12 bases spanning the gap. The CDR3 is made up of 13 amino acids.

At least ten counts were recorded for this clonotype. In DNA, the CDR3 is TGCGCCAGCAGCTGGGGATCCCGGGACATGTCCGAGCAGTACTTC. The encoded protein is CASSWGSRDMSEQYF. This chain links TRBV5-1 with TRBJ2-7, with D perhaps TRBD1 (6 bases). CDR1 is SGHRS, CDR2 YFSETQ, per germline. The CDR3 contains 15 residues. The germline V and J ends were trimmed by 3 bases and 6 bases, with 19 bases remaining between them.

In its sample, this clonotype was seen many times. The genes are TRBV7-8 and TRBJ1-2, with D uncertain. Trimming took 5 bases from V and 6 from J, leaving 19 bases between them. The CDR3 length is 15 residues. Germline-derived CDR1 and CDR2 are SGHVS and FQNEAQ. DNA of the CDR3: TGTGCCAGCAGCCCGAGAAGGGAGCGGGGAGATGGCTACACCTTC. Its translation: CASSPRRERGDGYTF.

This clonotype was counted ten times or more. The CDR3 reads CASTRRTLRDTEAFF. The CDR3 DNA follows: TGTGCCAGCACCAGGCGGACTCTACGGGATACTGAAGCTTTCTTT. This chain links TRBV6-2 or TRBV6-3 with TRBJ1-1; the D is unclear. The V gene lost 7 bases and the J gene lost 5 bases, with 20 bases spanning the gap. CDR3 length equals 15 residues. Germline assignment: CDR1 MNHEY and CDR2 SVGEGT.

This clonotype was counted many times. The V and J genes are TRBV5-1 and TRBJ2-3; 8 bases are a match to TRBD1. The V segment lost 2 bases and the J segment 1 base; nucleotides outside the gene matches: 3. The CDR3 is 15 amino acids. The germline V gene has CDR1 SGHRS and CDR2 YFSETQ. CDR3 protein: CASSFQGARTDTQYF. The CDR3 DNA sequence: TGCGCCAGCAGCTTCCAGGGGGCTCGCACAGATACGCAGTATTTT.

This clonotype was recorded many times. The genes are TRBV7-2 and TRBJ2-3, with a weak D call TRBD2 (5 bases). The germline V and J ends were trimmed by 2 bases and 1 base, with 7 bases remaining between them. The CDR3 loop spans 14 amino acids. The germline V gene has CDR1 SGHTA and CDR2 FQGNSA. CDR3 loop: CASSLSRGTDTQYF. The CDR3 DNA sequence: TGTGCCAGCAGCTTATCGCGGGGCACAGATACGCAGTATTTT. Filled out from reference TRBV7-2 and TRBJ2-3, the complete variable domain reads GAGVSQSPSNKVTEKGKDVELRCDPISGHTALYWYRQSLGQGLEFLIYFQGNSAPDKSGLPSDRFSAERTGGSVSTLTIQRTQQEDSAVYLCASSLSRGTDTQYFGPGTRLTVL.

This clonotype has a count of ten or more. V and J are TRBV5-1 and TRBJ2-4; D is perhaps TRBD1 or TRBD2 (5 bases each). This CDR3 comprises 14 residues. V lost 4 bases to trimming and J lost 8 bases, with 16 bases between them. Germline lookup yields CDR1 SGHRS and CDR2 YFSETQ. The CDR3 DNA sequence: TGCGCCAGCAGCCGTAGCGATTGGGGCGACATTCAGTACTTC. It codes for CASSRSDWGDIQYF. The full variable domain, with the rest looked up from reference TRBV5-1 and TRBJ2-4, is KAGVTQTPRYLIKTRGQQVTLSCSPISGHRSVSWYQQTPGQGLQFLFEYFSETQRNKGNFPGRFSGRQFSNSRSEMNVSTLELGDSALYLCASSRSDWGDIQYFGAGTRLSVL.

The table lists this clonotype with many counts. The genes are TRBV19 and TRBJ2-5; 7 nucleotides line up with TRBD1. V trimming: 3 bases; J trimming: 3 bases; junction bases outside the gene matches: 4. Germline V lookup: CDR1 LNHDA, CDR2 SQIVND (reference sequence). The CDR3 runs 14 residues. Here the CDR3 DNA reads TGTGCCAGTAGTATTTCAGGGGGTAAAGAGACCCAGTACTTC. Its protein product is CASSISGGKETQYF.

This sequence joins TRBV12-3 or TRBV12-4 and TRBJ2-5; 9 nucleotides line up with TRBD1. The CDR3 consists of 14 residues. With 5 bases clipped from V and 4 bases from J, the junction kept 5 bases outside the gene matches. CDR3 protein: CASSRDRERETQYF. The CDR3 DNA sequence: TGTGCCAGCAGTCGGGACAGGGAACGAGAGACCCAGTACTTC.

This clonotype was picked up a small number of times. The gene calls are TRBV7-9 and TRBJ1-4, with 7 positions matching TRBD1. This CDR3 spans 16 amino acids. J gave up 7 bases and V 1 base, and 9 bases lay outside the gene matches. In germline, CDR1 is SEHNR, CDR2 FQNEAQ (reference sequence). The CDR3, as DNA: TGTGCCAGCAGCTTAGTCGACAGGGCAGACGGTGAAAAACTGTTTTTT. This gives the protein CASSLVDRADGEKLFF.

In this sample, this clonotype turned up many times. V usage is TRBV12-3 or TRBV12-4 and J usage is TRBJ2-7, with 8 bases aligning to TRBD2. V lost 3 bases and J lost 3; bases outside the gene matches: 4. This CDR3 has 14 amino acids. The CDR3 coding sequence is TGTGCCAGCAGTTTTGGGACTAGTTACTACGAGCAGTACTTC. Protein product: CASSFGTSYYEQYF.

The chain links TRBV5-6 to TRBJ2-2; no clear D. Per germline, CDR1 SGHDT and CDR2 YYEEEE. The length of the CDR3 is 16 residues. Trimming pared 1 base from V and 3 bases from J, leaving 13 bases between. The CDR3 spells CASSLRQDPHTGELFF. The CDR3 bases are TGTGCCAGCAGCTTGAGGCAGGACCCACACACCGGGGAGCTGTTTTTT.

There are a few counts of this clonotype. The rearrangement links TRBV2 to TRBJ1-6; possibly TRBD1 for D (6 bases). The CDR3 runs 19 residues. V dropped 9 bases and J dropped 0 bases, with 24 bases sitting between them. Germline-derived CDR1 and CDR2 are SNHLY and FYNNEI. CDR3 DNA: TGTGCCAGTCAAAGGAGCTGGGGGACACGGTACTCCTATAATTCACCCCTCCACTTT. This gives the protein CASQRSWGTRYSYNSPLHF.

This clonotype was seen many times. The V call is TRBV11-2, the J call TRBJ2-3; 8 bases are a match to TRBD1. There are 14 residues in the CDR3. Trimming removed 5 bases from V and 1 base from J; junction bases left unmatched: 2. Germline values: CDR1 SGHAT, CDR2 FQNNGV. The CDR3 here is CASSGQGGTDTQYF. The CDR3 bases are TGTGCCAGCAGCGGACAGGGTGGCACAGATACGCAGTATTTT.

This chain uses TRBV6-5 with TRBJ2-7, with 7 bases matching TRBD1. Germline trimming cut 0 bases from V and 6 bases from J; bases unmatched to any gene: 5. The CDR3 is made up of 14 amino acids. Germline V gives CDR1 MNHEY, CDR2 SVGAGI. DNA for the CDR3: TGTGCCAGCAGTTACTCGAGACAGGGTTCCGAGCAGTACTTC. Translation: CASSYSRQGSEQYF.

This clonotype was picked up many times. The chain uses TRBV20-1 and TRBJ1-3; tentative D call: TRBD1 (5 bases). The CDR3 spans 13 residues. In germline, CDR1 is DFQATT, CDR2 SNEGSKA (reference sequence). V was clipped by 6 bases and J by 3 bases, with 12 bases between them. In DNA form, the CDR3 reads TGCAGTGCCATCGAGGGGATTGGAAACACCATATATTTT. Encoded protein: CSAIEGIGNTIYF.

This clonotype was seen many times. The chain employs TRBV28 and TRBJ2-7; 11 nucleotides line up with TRBD1. This CDR3 is 16 amino acids long. Germline values: CDR1 MDHEN, CDR2 SYDVKM. The J segment lost 6 bases and the V segment lost 6 bases, leaving 13 bases of the junction unmatched. This chain's CDR3 is CASRAAPGTGGGEQYF. The CDR3 DNA reads TGTGCCAGCAGGGCGGCCCCCGGGACAGGGGGGGGCGAGCAGTACTTC.